The present entry profiles one T cell receptor beta chain with its context. The antigen remains unidentified. This entry belongs to a study of shared clonotypes between healthy human individuals. Measured with immunoSEQ multiplex PCR; TCRdb has only the in-frame clones, and not every one. The table shows about 2.4 million clones, with under 95% occurring only once. The germline V gene encodes CDR1 SGHRS and CDR2 YFSETQ. V shed 1 base and J 6 bases; nucleotides not matched to a gene: 4. The CDR3 is made up of 14 amino acids. Study-wide results and limits: Since donors were few, the genetic and exposure-history diversity represented was limited. For sorted subsets, rarefaction showed incomplete sequencing despite large depth. Tissues were not sampled, only blood, and their repertoires likely differ.

The gene calls are TRBV5-1 and TRBJ2-7, with 10 bases matching TRBD1. Sequenced sample: naive CD4+ T cells from PBMCs. The subset was: CD45RA+ positively selected. The receptor was isolated from a man younger than 35 in good health. Some clones in this sample may be carry-over from other donors' samples. CDR3 nucleotides: TGCGCCAGCAGCTTGACGGACAGGGGGAGCGAGCAGTACTTC. It yields the protein CASSLTDRGSEQYF. Drawing the rest from reference TRBV5-1 and TRBJ2-7, the complete variable domain is KAGVTQTPRYLIKTRGQQVTLSCSPISGHRSVSWYQQTPGQGLQFLFEYFSETQRNKGNFPGRFSGRQFSNSRSEMNVSTLELGDSALYLCASSLTDRGSEQYFGPGTRLTVT.